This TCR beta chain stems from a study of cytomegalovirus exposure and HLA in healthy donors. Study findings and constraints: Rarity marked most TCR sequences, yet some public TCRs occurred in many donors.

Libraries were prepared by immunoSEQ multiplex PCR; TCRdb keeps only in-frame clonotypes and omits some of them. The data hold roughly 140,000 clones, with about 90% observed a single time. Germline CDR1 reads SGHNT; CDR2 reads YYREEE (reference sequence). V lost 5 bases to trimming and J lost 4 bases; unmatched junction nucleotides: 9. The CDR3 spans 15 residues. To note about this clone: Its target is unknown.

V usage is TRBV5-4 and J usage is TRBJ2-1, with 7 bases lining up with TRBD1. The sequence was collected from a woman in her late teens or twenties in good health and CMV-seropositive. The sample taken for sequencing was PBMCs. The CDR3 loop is CASRRQDRSYNEQFF. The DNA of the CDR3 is TGTGCCAGCAGGCGACAGGACAGGTCATACAATGAGCAGTTCTTC.